The text below deals with one TCR beta chain. V lost 0 bases and J 6 bases, leaving 5 bases between the germline ends. The germline gives CDR1 SGHAT, CDR2 FQNNGV. The CDR3 runs to 13 residues. This sample was included in a study of T-cell memory formation after mild COVID-19. TCRdb recomputed calls from the 5' RACE reads with MiXCR, one row per CDR3 protein. The sample has 150,000 to 200,000 distinct CDR3 sequences; around a third are singletons. This clonotype was obtained from an adult woman who had mild COVID-19 (a few samples of this study predate the infection). Cell type and time point are not known. This sequence joins TRBV11-2 and TRBJ2-2; D not certain. Sequencing was performed on PBMCs or a T cell subset sorted from them (not recorded which). CDR3: CASSLDGAGELFF. The CDR3 region has the DNA TGTGCCAGCAGCTTAGATGGGGCCGGGGAGCTGTTTTTT.